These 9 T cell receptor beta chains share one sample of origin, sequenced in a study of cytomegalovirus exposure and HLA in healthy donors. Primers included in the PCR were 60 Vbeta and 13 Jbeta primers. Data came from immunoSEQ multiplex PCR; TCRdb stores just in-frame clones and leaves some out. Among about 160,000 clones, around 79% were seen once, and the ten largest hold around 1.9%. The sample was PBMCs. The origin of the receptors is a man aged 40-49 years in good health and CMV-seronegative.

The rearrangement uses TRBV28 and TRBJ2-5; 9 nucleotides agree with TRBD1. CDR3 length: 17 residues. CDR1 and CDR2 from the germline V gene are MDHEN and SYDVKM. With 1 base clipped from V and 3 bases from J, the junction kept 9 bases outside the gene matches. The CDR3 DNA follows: TGTGCCAGCAGTTTATCGGGACAGGGTTTCGGAAAAGAGACCCAGTACTTC. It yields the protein CASSLSGQGFGKETQYF.

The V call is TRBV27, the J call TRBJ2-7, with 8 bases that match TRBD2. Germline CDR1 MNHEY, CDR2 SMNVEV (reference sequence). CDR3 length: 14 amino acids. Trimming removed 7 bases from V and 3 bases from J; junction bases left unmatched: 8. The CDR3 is CASKGGGNFYEQYF. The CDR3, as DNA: TGTGCCAGCAAGGGCGGGGGGAATTTCTACGAGCAGTACTTC.

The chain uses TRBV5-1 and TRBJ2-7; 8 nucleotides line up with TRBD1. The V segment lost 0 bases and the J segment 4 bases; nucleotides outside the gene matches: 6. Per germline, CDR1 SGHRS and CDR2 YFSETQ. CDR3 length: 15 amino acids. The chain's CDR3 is CASSLAGTGVYEQYF. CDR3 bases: TGCGCCAGCAGCTTGGCCGGGACAGGAGTTTACGAGCAGTACTTC.

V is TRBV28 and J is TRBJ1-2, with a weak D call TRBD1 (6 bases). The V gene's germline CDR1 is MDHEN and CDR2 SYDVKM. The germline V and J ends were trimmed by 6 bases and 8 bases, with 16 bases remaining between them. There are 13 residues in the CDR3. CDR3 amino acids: CASREPGRGGYTF. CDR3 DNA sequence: TGTGCCAGCAGAGAACCGGGAAGGGGGGGCTACACCTTC.

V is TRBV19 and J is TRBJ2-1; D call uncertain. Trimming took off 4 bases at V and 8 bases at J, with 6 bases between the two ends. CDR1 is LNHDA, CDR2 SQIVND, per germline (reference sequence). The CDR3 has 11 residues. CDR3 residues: CASSTFHEQFF. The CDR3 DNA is TGTGCCAGTAGTACCTTCCATGAGCAGTTCTTC.

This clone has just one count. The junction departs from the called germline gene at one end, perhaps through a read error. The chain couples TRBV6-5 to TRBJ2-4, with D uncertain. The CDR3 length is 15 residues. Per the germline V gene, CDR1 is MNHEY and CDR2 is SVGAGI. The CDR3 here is CASSYSVQVKNSQYF. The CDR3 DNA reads TGTGCCAGCAGTTACTCGGTGCAGGTCAAAAACAGTCAGTACTTC.

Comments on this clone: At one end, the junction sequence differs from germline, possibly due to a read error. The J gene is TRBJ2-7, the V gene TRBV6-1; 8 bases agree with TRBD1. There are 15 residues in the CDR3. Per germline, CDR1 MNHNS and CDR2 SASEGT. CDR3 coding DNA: TGTGCCAGCACTGAAGGCGGGACAGGCCTCTACGAGCAGTACTTC. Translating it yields CASTEGGTGLYEQYF.

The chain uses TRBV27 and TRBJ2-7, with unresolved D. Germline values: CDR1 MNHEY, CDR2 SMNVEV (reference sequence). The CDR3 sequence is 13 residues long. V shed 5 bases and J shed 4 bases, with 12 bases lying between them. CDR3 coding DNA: TGTGCCAGCAGTAGGAGCTTGAATTACGAGCAGTACTTC. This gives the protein CASSRSLNYEQYF.

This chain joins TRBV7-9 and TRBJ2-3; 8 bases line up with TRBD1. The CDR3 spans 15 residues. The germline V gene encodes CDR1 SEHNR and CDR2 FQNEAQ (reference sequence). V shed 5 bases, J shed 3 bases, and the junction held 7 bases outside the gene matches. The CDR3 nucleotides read TGTGCCAGCAGCCCCAGGGGGCGCAGTACAGATACGCAGTATTTT. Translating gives CASSPRGRSTDTQYF.